This is a list of T cell receptor beta chains from one sample in a study of T cells in Graves' hyperthyroidism and ophthalmopathy. MiXCR, applied by TCRdb to the multiplex PCR reads, yields one record per CDR3 protein. The sample holds roughly 600,000 distinct CDR3 sequences, about 14% seen once. Source material: blood. These receptors all stem from a woman in her forties or fifties with Graves' ophthalmopathy. Each CDR3 is given with its conserved first and last residue. Fields, in order: D gene, V gene, J gene, CDR3 protein. D genes are given only for firm matches.

D gene: -; V gene: TRBV7-8; J gene: TRBJ2-2; CDR3 protein: CASSFRRLNTGELFF
D gene: TRBD2; V gene: TRBV28; J gene: TRBJ2-1; CDR3 protein: CASSSLGGRESNEQFF
D gene: TRBD1; V gene: TRBV12-3/TRBV12-4; J gene: TRBJ1-2; CDR3 protein: CASSPGQVYGYTF
D gene: -; V gene: TRBV28; J gene: TRBJ1-6; CDR3 protein: CASSFGGGRFSPLHF
D gene: TRBD1; V gene: TRBV11-3; J gene: TRBJ2-7; CDR3 protein: CASGRTGREQYF
D gene: -; V gene: TRBV29-1; J gene: TRBJ1-2; CDR3 protein: CSVDSGYGYTF
D gene: TRBD2; V gene: TRBV4-2; J gene: TRBJ2-7; CDR3 protein: CASSQSTSLSSYEQYF
D gene: TRBD2; V gene: TRBV28; J gene: TRBJ2-7; CDR3 protein: CASYNWGSRTSGNYEQYF
D gene: TRBD2; V gene: TRBV11-1; J gene: TRBJ2-1; CDR3 protein: CASSLETGGNNEQFF
D gene: TRBD2; V gene: TRBV7-6; J gene: TRBJ2-7; CDR3 protein: CASSLELAGNLGEQYF
D gene: -; V gene: TRBV6-1; J gene: TRBJ2-3; CDR3 protein: CASERGGSTDTQYF
D gene: -; V gene: TRBV7-3; J gene: TRBJ2-1; CDR3 protein: CASSPHIGREQFF
D gene: -; V gene: TRBV2; J gene: TRBJ2-7; CDR3 protein: CASGWFGQSSYEQYF
D gene: -; V gene: TRBV27; J gene: TRBJ2-1; CDR3 protein: CASNVLGNNEQFF
D gene: TRBD1; V gene: TRBV27; J gene: TRBJ2-1; CDR3 protein: CASSPRTGRRAYNEQFF
D gene: -; V gene: TRBV7-3; J gene: TRBJ2-1; CDR3 protein: CASSSKLTGSVEQFF
D gene: -; V gene: TRBV18; J gene: TRBJ1-1; CDR3 protein: CASSPSTVNTEAFF
D gene: -; V gene: TRBV4-3; J gene: TRBJ2-3; CDR3 protein: CASSQFFRGSTDTQYF
D gene: TRBD1; V gene: TRBV7-9; J gene: TRBJ1-1; CDR3 protein: CASSFTGTENTEAFF
D gene: -; V gene: TRBV29-1; J gene: TRBJ2-7; CDR3 protein: CSVRLPPGSYEQYF
D gene: TRBD2; V gene: TRBV20-1; J gene: TRBJ2-1; CDR3 protein: CSGSGRMNEQFF
D gene: TRBD1; V gene: TRBV11-1; J gene: TRBJ2-2; CDR3 protein: CASSLVEAGTGNTGELFF
D gene: TRBD1; V gene: TRBV5-1; J gene: TRBJ2-3; CDR3 protein: CASSLGTGGAGTDTQYF
D gene: -; V gene: TRBV28; J gene: TRBJ2-1; CDR3 protein: CASSRQQRKDEQFF
D gene: -; V gene: TRBV28; J gene: TRBJ1-5; CDR3 protein: CASSLPPEGVQPQHF
D gene: -; V gene: TRBV6-1; J gene: TRBJ2-5; CDR3 protein: CASRFSQETQYF
D gene: -; V gene: TRBV29-1; J gene: TRBJ1-2; CDR3 protein: CSVEGVYGYTF
D gene: -; V gene: TRBV20-1; J gene: TRBJ2-3; CDR3 protein: CSARDKGGDTQYF
D gene: TRBD2; V gene: TRBV20-1; J gene: TRBJ2-3; CDR3 protein: CSARDLGEGQIKDTQYF
D gene: -; V gene: TRBV9; J gene: TRBJ1-1; CDR3 protein: CASSVDGASWAFF
D gene: TRBD2; V gene: TRBV6-2/TRBV6-3; J gene: TRBJ2-1; CDR3 protein: CASRTSGRANEQFF
D gene: TRBD2; V gene: TRBV27; J gene: TRBJ2-1; CDR3 protein: CASSPPTSRTGYNEQFF